This T cell receptor beta chain was documented in a study of CD8 T cells in ankylosing spondylitis. TCRdb used MiXCR to reprocess the 5' RACE reads, holding one entry per CDR3 protein. The sample shows some 250,000 distinct CDR3 sequences, around 11% of them seen only once. CDR1 is SGHRS, CDR2 YFSETQ, per germline. V lost 6 bases and J 2 bases, leaving 15 bases between the germline ends. This CDR3 is built from 14 residues. On this clonotype: Its antigen is not identified.

Study outcomes and limitations: There was reportedly significant enrichment of clones that were disease-linked in matched ankylosing spondylitis synovial fluid. Clones that were linked to disease were CD8+ and were relatively rare in peripheral blood. Earlier studies detected some motif variants in reactive arthritis synovial fluid and blood. Fewer than 10 highly homologous variants formed a TCR beta motif that appeared characteristic of ankylosing spondylitis blood.

This clonotype was sampled from a male donor with ankylosing spondylitis or in good health (not recorded which). Sequenced material: blood, either unsorted or a sorted T cell fraction (not recorded which). The V gene is TRBV5-1, the J gene TRBJ2-7; the D gene is possibly TRBD2 (6 bases). The CDR3 nucleotides are TGCGCCAGCACCGGGGGTCAGGGTGCCTACGAGCAGTACTTC. Translated, it gives CASTGGQGAYEQYF.